The 13 T cell receptor beta chains listed next were all sequenced from one sample in a study of T cell changes during pregnancy in multiple sclerosis. Libraries were prepared by immunoSEQ multiplex PCR; TCRdb keeps only in-frame clonotypes and omits some of them. This table holds 55,000 to 75,000 clones, 91% found once. Specimen: peripheral blood, collected in the third trimester of pregnancy. The receptors shown here come from a female donor in good health, enrolled as a control in a pregnancy study.

The rearrangement uses TRBV7-2 and TRBJ1-2; possible D gene TRBD1, 5 bases. The length of the CDR3 is 16 residues. Germline V gene data show CDR1 as SGHTA and CDR2 as FQGNSA. The V gene lost 2 bases and the J gene lost 8 bases, with 21 bases spanning the gap. CDR3 nucleotides: TGTGCCAGCAGCTTATCTTCGGCCAGGGATTCGGGCGGCTACACCTTC. Protein: CASSLSSARDSGGYTF.

This chain uses TRBV2 with TRBJ1-4, with D possibly TRBD1 on 5 matching bases. The V end was cut by 2 bases, the J end by 5 bases, with 18 bases between. Germline V gives CDR1 SNHLY, CDR2 FYNNEI. This CDR3 has 17 amino acids. The CDR3 loop reads CASSETWRGRQNEKLFF. The DNA of the CDR3 is TGTGCCAGCAGTGAAACTTGGAGGGGACGCCAAAATGAAAAACTGTTTTTT.

The rearrangement links TRBV30 to TRBJ1-5, with TRBD1 matching over 9 bases. The CDR3 has 15 residues. CDR1 and CDR2 from the germline V gene are GTSNPN and SVGIG (reference sequence). Unmatched junction bases numbered 5, after V lost 4 bases and J lost 1 base. CDR3 sequence (DNA): TGTGCCTGGAAAGGGACAGGGATGAGCAATCAGCCCCAGCATTTT. It specifies CAWKGTGMSNQPQHF.

The genes are TRBV6-4 and TRBJ2-3; TRBD2 aligns across 8 bases. The CDR3 consists of 14 residues. The germline V gene has CDR1 MRHNA and CDR2 SNTAGT. Trimming removed 5 bases from V and 2 bases from J; junction bases left unmatched: 3. CDR3 sequence reads: CASSLAGDTDTQYF. Written as DNA, the CDR3 is TGTGCCAGCAGTCTAGCGGGTGACACAGATACGCAGTATTTT.

The V and J genes are TRBV27 and TRBJ1-1; no definite D call. V was trimmed by 6 bases and J by 0 bases, leaving 11 bases between them. CDR1 is MNHEY, CDR2 SMNVEV, per germline (reference sequence). The CDR3 has 14 residues. The CDR3: CASSPGNMNTEAFF. The DNA for the CDR3 is TGTGCCAGCAGCCCGGGGAACATGAACACTGAAGCTTTCTTT.

The gene calls are TRBV5-6 and TRBJ2-5; 10 bases match TRBD2. Per germline, CDR1 SGHDT and CDR2 YYEEEE. The CDR3 extends over 17 amino acids. The J segment lost 4 bases and the V segment lost 0 bases, leaving 9 bases of the junction unmatched. The CDR3 is CASSLEGLSGRLETQYF. CDR3 coding DNA: TGTGCCAGCAGCTTGGAGGGTCTTAGCGGGAGGTTAGAGACCCAGTACTTC.

Only a few counts were recorded for this clone. The rearrangement links TRBV6-1 to TRBJ1-1; D is undetermined. The V gene lost 7 bases and the J gene lost 0 bases, with 9 bases spanning the gap. The CDR3 consists of 13 residues. Germline CDR1 MNHNS, CDR2 SASEGT. CDR3 coding DNA: TGTGCCAGCATCGTTTTCCTGAACACTGAAGCTTTCTTT. Translated, it gives CASIVFLNTEAFF.

The chain uses TRBV5-1 and TRBJ1-6; no clear D. V was shortened by 0 bases and J by 7 bases, with 8 bases between the two germline ends. Looked up from germline, CDR1 is SGHRS and CDR2 is YFSETQ. The CDR3 is made up of 14 amino acids. The CDR3 loop is CASSLDAVNSPLHF. CDR3 sequence (DNA): TGCGCCAGCAGCTTGGATGCGGTAAATTCACCCCTCCACTTT.

This rearrangement joins TRBV2 to TRBJ2-5; TRBD1 matches at 8 bases. Unmatched junction bases numbered 7, after V lost 4 bases and J lost 9 bases. This CDR3 is built from 13 residues. CDR1 SNHLY and CDR2 FYNNEI come from the germline V gene. Here the CDR3 reads CASSGQGKGAQYF. CDR3 DNA sequence: TGTGCCAGCAGTGGACAGGGGAAGGGTGCCCAGTACTTC.

This rearrangement joins TRBV29-1 to TRBJ1-1; D is ambiguous. The CDR3 covers 14 residues. V lost 0 bases and J lost 4, with 12 bases in between. CDR1 SQVTM and CDR2 ANQGSEA come from the germline V gene. The CDR3 DNA follows: TGCAGCGTTGAAGATCTTACAGAGCCCACTGAAGCTTTCTTT. As protein: CSVEDLTEPTEAFF.

This chain joins TRBV5-6 and TRBJ1-3, with D uncertain. V lost 2 bases to trimming and J lost 1 base, with 7 bases between them. In germline, CDR1 is SGHDT, CDR2 YYEEEE. This CDR3 contains 14 residues. In DNA, the CDR3 is TGTGCCAGCAGCTTCGGGTTATCTGGAAACACCATATATTTT. Translation gives CASSFGLSGNTIYF.

V usage is TRBV6-4 and J usage is TRBJ2-3; D call uncertain. The CDR3 totals 16 residues. Deletions cut 3 bases from V and 0 bases from J, with 13 bases between. Germline V gives CDR1 MRHNA, CDR2 SNTAGT. Written as DNA, the CDR3 is TGTGCCAGCAGTGAACGGTTTGCGAGGAGCACAGATACGCAGTATTTT. This gives the protein CASSERFARSTDTQYF.

This clone came up a few times. CDR3 protein: CASSPKSGENYGYTF. The DNA of the CDR3 is TGTGCCAGCTCACCAAAGTCAGGGGAAAACTATGGCTACACCTTC. J is TRBJ1-2 and V is TRBV18; tentatively, D is TRBD1 (6 bases). The germline gives CDR1 KGHSH, CDR2 LQKENI. The CDR3 contains 15 residues. V lost 2 bases and J lost 2, with 12 bases in between. Variable domain in full (rest from reference TRBV18 and TRBJ1-2): NAGVMQNPRHLVRRRGQEARLRCSPMKGHSHVYWYRQLPEEGLKFMVYLQKENIIDESGMPKERFSAEFPKEGPSILRIQQVVRGDSAAYFCASSPKSGENYGYTFGSGTRLTVV.